The 17 T cell receptor beta chains reported below all come from one sample, sequenced in a study of CD8+ T cells in alopecia areata. Treatment in this sample: oral pan-JAK inhibitor, 5-10 mg twice daily. Extracted RNA was reverse transcribed, and the resulting cDNA served as sequencing template. TCRdb keeps only in-frame clones here, not all; method: immunoSEQ multiplex PCR. The data contain around 190,000 clones, approximately 61% of them seen just once; the ten biggest clones take up around 0.92%. The material was CD4+ T cells sorted from blood, obtained at week 24, from a patient treated with tofacitinib. These receptors came from a human donor with alopecia areata.

V usage is TRBV5-1 and J usage is TRBJ1-1; D is undetermined. This CDR3 has 15 residues. Trimming removed 2 bases from V and 4 bases from J, with 15 bases in between. CDR1 SGHRS and CDR2 YFSETQ come from the germline V gene. CDR3 coding DNA: TGCGCCAGCAGCTTTGGGCCAAGGCAAAGCACTGAAGCTTTCTTT. Its protein is CASSFGPRQSTEAFF.

The gene calls are TRBV1 and TRBJ2-5; TRBD2 was called by the table and not checked on the DNA. TRBV1 is annotated as a pseudogene. The CDR3 has 19 amino acids. The CDR3 coding sequence is TGCACCAGCAGCCAAGATCCCCCGGGACTAGCGGGGGGACAAGAGACCCAGTACTTC. This codes for CTSSQDPPGLAGGQETQYF.

This chain connects TRBV30 to TRBJ2-7; D gene uncertain. CDR1 and CDR2 (germline): GTSNPN, SVGIG (reference sequence). The CDR3 totals 14 residues. V lost 5 bases and J 2 bases, leaving 16 bases between the germline ends. The CDR3 coding sequence is TGTGCCTGGGGAAGGGATCTTGACGCCTACGAGCAGTACTTC. Residues: CAWGRDLDAYEQYF. The complete variable domain, with remaining parts taken from reference TRBV30 and TRBJ2-7, reads SQTIHQWPATLVQPVGSPLSLECTVEGTSNPNLYWYRQAAGRGLQLLFYSVGIGQISSEVPQNLSASRPQDRQFILSSKKLLLSDSGFYLCAWGRDLDAYEQYFGPGTRLTVT.

The chain employs TRBV7-2 and TRBJ1-2; no firm D call. CDR1 is SGHTA, CDR2 FQGNSA, per germline. V was trimmed by 5 bases and J by 10 bases, leaving 14 bases between them. The CDR3 loop spans 12 amino acids. The CDR3 DNA is TGTGCCAGCAGCCCCGGTTTGGGCTCCTACACCTTC. Protein sequence: CASSPGLGSYTF.

The rearrangement joins TRBV2 to TRBJ2-3; no clear D gene. The CDR3 runs 14 residues. Trimming shortened V by 2 bases and J by 7 bases, and 13 bases separated the two germline ends. Germline V gene sequence: CDR1 SNHLY, CDR2 FYNNEI. The CDR3: CASSESTVSYTQYF. The CDR3 bases are TGTGCCAGCAGTGAAAGTACAGTCTCCTATACGCAGTATTTT.

V and J are TRBV12-5 and TRBJ2-7; the D gene is possibly TRBD1 (5 bases). Germline loops: CDR1 LGHNT, CDR2 FRNRAP. Deletions cut 5 bases from V and 3 bases from J, with 11 bases between. The CDR3 loop spans 13 amino acids. In DNA form, the CDR3 reads TGTGCTAGTGGTGCCTCAACAGGCTACGAGCAGTACTTC. Its translation is CASGASTGYEQYF.

The chain carries TRBV30 and TRBJ1-4; 8 nucleotides line up with TRBD1. Germline-derived CDR1 and CDR2 are GTSNPN and SVGIG (reference sequence). The V segment lost 1 base and the J segment 7 bases; nucleotides outside the gene matches: 8. This CDR3 spans 15 amino acids. CDR3 residues: CAWSADRGKGEKLFF. The CDR3 bases are TGTGCCTGGAGTGCCGACAGGGGAAAAGGTGAAAAACTGTTTTTT.

This clone was counted a single time. CDR3 amino acids: CSVGDRVAFF. The DNA for the CDR3 is TGCAGCGTTGGGGACAGGGTGGCTTTCTTT. The chain combines TRBV29-1 with TRBJ1-1; TRBD1 aligns across 9 bases. The V gene end was trimmed by 4 bases and the J gene end by 11 bases; junction bases not matched to a gene: 2. Germline-derived CDR1 and CDR2 are SQVTM and ANQGSEA. The CDR3 totals 10 residues.

V usage is TRBV6-1 and J usage is TRBJ1-5; D uncertain. The germline gives CDR1 MNHNS, CDR2 SASEGT. Trimming left V 3 bases short and J 6 bases short, with 12 bases between. The CDR3 is 14 residues long. CDR3 region: CASSDSGRGQPQHF. The CDR3 bases are TGTGCCAGCAGTGATTCAGGTAGAGGTCAGCCCCAGCATTTT.

The chain couples TRBV5-1 to TRBJ1-2, with D uncertain. Germline CDR1 and CDR2: SGHRS and YFSETQ. V was cut by 6 bases and J by 1 base, with 13 bases left in between. The CDR3 runs to 14 residues. The DNA for the CDR3 is TGCGCCAGCACCGAGAGCGGTGGTAACTATGGCTACACCTTC. Encoded protein: CASTESGGNYGYTF. Filled out from reference TRBV5-1 and TRBJ1-2, the complete variable domain reads KAGVTQTPRYLIKTRGQQVTLSCSPISGHRSVSWYQQTPGQGLQFLFEYFSETQRNKGNFPGRFSGRQFSNSRSEMNVSTLELGDSALYLCASTESGGNYGYTFGSGTRLTVV.

This clone was observed a handful of times. Other nucleotide sequences from this sample produce the same CDR3. The rearrangement uses TRBV7-2 and TRBJ2-3; a weak D match, TRBD1 (5 bases). This CDR3 spans 14 amino acids. Germline loops: CDR1 SGHTA, CDR2 FQGNSA. The V gene lost 3 bases and the J gene lost 4 bases, with 11 bases spanning the gap. Here the CDR3 reads CASSLSRVADTQYF. The CDR3 DNA is TGTGCCAGCAGCTTGAGCAGGGTTGCAGATACGCAGTATTTT.

In its sample, this clone was seen once. The gene calls are TRBV30 and TRBJ1-1; D gene uncertain. The CDR3 spans 11 residues. V shed 2 bases and J shed 11 bases, with 12 bases lying between them. Germline V gives CDR1 GTSNPN, CDR2 SVGIG (reference sequence). The CDR3 coding sequence is TGTGCCTGGAGTTCTAGGGTTGGCGCTTTCTTT. Its translation: CAWSSRVGAFF.

This clone was seen more than once but under ten times. This chain links TRBV2 with TRBJ1-1, with 10 nucleotides matching TRBD1. J was trimmed by 0 bases and V by 6 bases; bases with no gene match: 4. Looked up from germline, CDR1 is SNHLY and CDR2 is FYNNEI. This CDR3 has 15 residues. The CDR3: CASRAGTGVNTEAFF. Written as DNA, the CDR3 is TGTGCCAGCAGGGCCGGGACAGGGGTGAACACTGAAGCTTTCTTT. Complete variable domain (other parts from reference TRBV2 and TRBJ1-1): EPEVTQTPSHQVTQMGQEVILRCVPISNHLYFYWYRQILGQKVEFLVSFYNNEISEKSEIFDDQFSVERPDGSNFTLKIRSTKLEDSAMYFCASRAGTGVNTEAFFGQGTRLTVV.

This clone was counted a few times. This specimen includes other DNA sequences encoding the same CDR3. The chain carries TRBV5-1 and TRBJ2-1, with no clear D. The CDR3 is 14 amino acids. Per the germline V gene, CDR1 is SGHRS and CDR2 is YFSETQ. V gave up 0 bases and J gave up 7 bases, with 11 bases separating them. The CDR3 DNA reads as TGCGCCAGCAGCTTGGAGGTTTTAGGGAATGAGCAGTTCTTC. Its protein is CASSLEVLGNEQFF.

CDR3 region: CASSHYGTHVEQYF. As DNA, the CDR3 is TGCGCCAGCAGCCACTACGGGACTCACGTCGAGCAGTACTTC. The V gene is TRBV5-1, the J gene TRBJ2-7; TRBD2 might be the D (6 bases). The CDR3 consists of 14 residues. Between the trimmed V and J ends, which lost 4 bases and 6 bases, there was a span of 17 bases. Germline-derived CDR1 and CDR2 are SGHRS and YFSETQ.

This clone showed up many times. The gene calls are TRBV19 and TRBJ2-1; unclear D gene. V was trimmed by 4 bases and J by 6 bases, leaving 7 bases between them. Looked up from germline, CDR1 is LNHDA and CDR2 is SQIVND (reference sequence). This CDR3 is 12 amino acids long. CDR3 nucleotides: TGTGCCAGTAGTAGAGAGCTCAATGAGCAGTTCTTC. Its translation is CASSRELNEQFF.

The CDR3 reads CASSLQGYEYNEQFF. In nucleotides, the CDR3 is TGTGCCAGCAGCTTACAGGGGTACGAGTACAATGAGCAGTTCTTC. This chain connects TRBV7-2 to TRBJ2-1; TRBD1 might be the D (6 bases). This CDR3 region has 15 residues. Germline V gene data show CDR1 as SGHTA and CDR2 as FQGNSA. The V and J ends lost 2 bases and 4 bases respectively, with 12 bases between them.